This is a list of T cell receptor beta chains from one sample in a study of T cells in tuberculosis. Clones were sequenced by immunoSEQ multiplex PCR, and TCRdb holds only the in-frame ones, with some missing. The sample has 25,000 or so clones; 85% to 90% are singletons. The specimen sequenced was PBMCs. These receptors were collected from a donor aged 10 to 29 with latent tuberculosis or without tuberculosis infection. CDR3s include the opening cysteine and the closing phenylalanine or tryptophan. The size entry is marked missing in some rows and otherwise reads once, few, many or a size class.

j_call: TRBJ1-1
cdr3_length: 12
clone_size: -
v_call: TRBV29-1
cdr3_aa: CSVLTLTAEAFF

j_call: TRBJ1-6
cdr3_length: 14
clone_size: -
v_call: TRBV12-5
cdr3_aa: CASGPGGHYSPLHF

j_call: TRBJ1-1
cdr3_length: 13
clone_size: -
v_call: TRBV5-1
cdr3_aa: CASSLGAGPTFFF

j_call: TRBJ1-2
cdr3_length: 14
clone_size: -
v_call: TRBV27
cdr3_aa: CASSFTGGDYGYTF

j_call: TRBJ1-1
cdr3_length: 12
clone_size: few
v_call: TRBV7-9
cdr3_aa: CASSLERSEAFF

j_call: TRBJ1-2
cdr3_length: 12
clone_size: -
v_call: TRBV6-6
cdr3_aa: CASKQRPYGYTF

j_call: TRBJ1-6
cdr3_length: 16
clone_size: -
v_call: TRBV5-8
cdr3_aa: CASSLEKGRGSSPLHF

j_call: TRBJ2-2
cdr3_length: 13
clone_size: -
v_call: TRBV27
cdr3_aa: CASSARDSGELFF

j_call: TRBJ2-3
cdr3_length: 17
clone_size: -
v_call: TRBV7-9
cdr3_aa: CASSLSRAGRRTDTQYF

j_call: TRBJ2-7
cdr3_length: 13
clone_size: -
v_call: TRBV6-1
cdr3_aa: CASSAGQSYEQYF

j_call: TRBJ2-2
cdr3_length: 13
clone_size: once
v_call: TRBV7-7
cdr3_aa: CASSSTNYGELFF

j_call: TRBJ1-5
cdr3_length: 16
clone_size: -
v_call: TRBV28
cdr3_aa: CASSSLTGVSNQPQHF

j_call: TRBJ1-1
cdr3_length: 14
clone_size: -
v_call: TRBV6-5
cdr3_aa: CASRPRGVGTEAFF

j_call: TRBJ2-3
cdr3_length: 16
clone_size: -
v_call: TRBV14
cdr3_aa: CASSQNPGTSTDTQYF

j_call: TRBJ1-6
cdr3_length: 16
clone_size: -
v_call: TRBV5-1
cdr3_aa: CASSLADRGISSPLHF

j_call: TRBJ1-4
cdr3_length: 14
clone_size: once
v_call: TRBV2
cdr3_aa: CASVDRAGNEKLFF

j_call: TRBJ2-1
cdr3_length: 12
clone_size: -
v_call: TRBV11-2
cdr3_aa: CASSHVGHEQFF

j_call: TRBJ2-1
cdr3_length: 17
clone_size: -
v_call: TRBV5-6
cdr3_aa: CASSLLEGAIAYNEQFF

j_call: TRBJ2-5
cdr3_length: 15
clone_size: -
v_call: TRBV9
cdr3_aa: CASSALAGGAQTQYF

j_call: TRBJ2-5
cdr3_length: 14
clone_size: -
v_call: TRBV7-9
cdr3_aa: CASSRGQGQETQYF

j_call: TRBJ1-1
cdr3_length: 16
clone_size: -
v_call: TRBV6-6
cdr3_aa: CASSPPGHLLNTEAFF

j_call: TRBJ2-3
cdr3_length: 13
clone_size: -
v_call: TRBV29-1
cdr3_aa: CSVPGQGADTQYF

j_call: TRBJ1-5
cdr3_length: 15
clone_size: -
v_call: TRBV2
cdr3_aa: CASTRGRGKGQPQHF

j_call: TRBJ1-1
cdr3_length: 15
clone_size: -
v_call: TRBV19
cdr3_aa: CASSIGWGQNTEAFF

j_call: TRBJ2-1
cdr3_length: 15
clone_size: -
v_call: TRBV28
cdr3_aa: CASSLWTGGMNEQFF

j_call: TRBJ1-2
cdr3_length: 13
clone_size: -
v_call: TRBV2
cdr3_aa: CASMDRVYYGYTF

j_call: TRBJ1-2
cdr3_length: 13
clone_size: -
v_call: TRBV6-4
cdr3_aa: CASSRGDRSGYTF

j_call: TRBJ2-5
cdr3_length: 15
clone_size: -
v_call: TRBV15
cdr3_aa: CATSMGGGDRETQYF

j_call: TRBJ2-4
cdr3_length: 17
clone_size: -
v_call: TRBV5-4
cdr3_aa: CASSLAGTGGRENIQYF

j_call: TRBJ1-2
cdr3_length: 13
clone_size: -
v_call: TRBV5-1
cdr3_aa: CASSSGLGGGYTF

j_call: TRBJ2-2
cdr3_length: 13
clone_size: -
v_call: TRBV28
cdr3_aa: CATIYGDTGELFF

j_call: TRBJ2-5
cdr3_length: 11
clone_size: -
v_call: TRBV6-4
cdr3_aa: CASRVERPQYF

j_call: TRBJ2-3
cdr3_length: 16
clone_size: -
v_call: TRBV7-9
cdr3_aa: CASSLRDYDSTDTQYF

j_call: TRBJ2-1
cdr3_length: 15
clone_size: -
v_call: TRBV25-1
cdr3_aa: CASRIAGSSYNEQFF

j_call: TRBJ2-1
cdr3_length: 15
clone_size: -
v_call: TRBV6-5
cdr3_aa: CASTPAAEPYNEQFF

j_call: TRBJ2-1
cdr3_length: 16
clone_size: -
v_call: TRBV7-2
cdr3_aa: CASSLVASGGAGEQFF

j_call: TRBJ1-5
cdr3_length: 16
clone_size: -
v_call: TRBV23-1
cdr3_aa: CASSPTRQGASQPQHF

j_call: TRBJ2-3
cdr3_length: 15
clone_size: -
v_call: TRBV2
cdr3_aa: CASAFGGSRTDTQYF

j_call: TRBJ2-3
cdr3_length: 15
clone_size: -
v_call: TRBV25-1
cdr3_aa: CASSEWDSGGAAQYF

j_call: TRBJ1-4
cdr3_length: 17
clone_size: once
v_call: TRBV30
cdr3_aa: CAWTPRGGEKVNEKLFF

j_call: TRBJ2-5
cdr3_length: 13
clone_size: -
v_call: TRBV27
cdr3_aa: CASSRGQPKTQYF

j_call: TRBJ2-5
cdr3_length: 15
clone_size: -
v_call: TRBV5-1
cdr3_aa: CASSTGVNLQETQYF

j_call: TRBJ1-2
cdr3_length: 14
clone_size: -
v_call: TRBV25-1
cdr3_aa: CASSEGTGDYGYTF

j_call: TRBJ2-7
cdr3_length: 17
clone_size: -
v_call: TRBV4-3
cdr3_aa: CASSQGFGRGGRYEQYF

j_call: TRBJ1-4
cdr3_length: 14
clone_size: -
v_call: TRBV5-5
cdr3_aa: CASSLAGIREKLFF

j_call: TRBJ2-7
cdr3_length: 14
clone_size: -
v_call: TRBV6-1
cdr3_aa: CASSEDGTAYEQYF

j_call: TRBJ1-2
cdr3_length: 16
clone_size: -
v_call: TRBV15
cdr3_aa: CATSRDGREANYGYTF

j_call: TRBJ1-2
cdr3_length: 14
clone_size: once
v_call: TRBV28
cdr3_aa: CASSSWDSQNGYTF

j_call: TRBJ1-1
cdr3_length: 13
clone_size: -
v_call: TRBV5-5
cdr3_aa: CASSSQGAAEAFF

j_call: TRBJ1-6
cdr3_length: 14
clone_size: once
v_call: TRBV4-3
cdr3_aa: CASSQDEGKPPLHF

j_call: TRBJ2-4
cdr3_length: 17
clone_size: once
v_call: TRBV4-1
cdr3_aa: CASSQAVWEGTKNIQYF